Following are 28 T cell receptor beta chains from one sample sequenced in a study of HIV-infected patients and healthy controls. TCRdb used MiXCR to reprocess the 5' RACE reads, holding one entry per CDR3 protein. The sample gives approximately 67,000 distinct CDR3 sequences, 15% to 20% of which show up once; approximately 5% is in the top ten. The sequenced sample was CD4+ T cells from blood. These receptor sequences come from a human donor in good health.

About this clonotype: The junction does not match germline at one end; this may be a read error. This chain joins TRBV11-2 and TRBJ2-7; 9 positions match TRBD1. Per the germline V gene, CDR1 is SGHAT and CDR2 is FQNNGV. The CDR3 is 15 amino acids. CDR3 residues: CASSLAGTGSSEQYF. For the CDR3, the DNA is TGTGCCAGCAGCTTAGCCGGGACAGGGTCCTCCGAGCAGTACTTC.

This clonotype was seen many times. The chain uses TRBV2 and TRBJ2-3, with a weak D call TRBD1 (7 bases). Trimming pared 8 bases from V and 5 bases from J, leaving 14 bases between. The length of the CDR3 is 13 residues. Germline V gives CDR1 SNHLY, CDR2 FYNNEI. Here the CDR3 reads CASQGGTGDTQYF. For the CDR3, the DNA is TGTGCCAGCCAGGGGGGCACAGGAGATACGCAGTATTTT.

This clonotype was detected a few times. The chain links TRBV7-2 to TRBJ2-7; D is uncertain. There are 16 residues in the CDR3. Germline V gives CDR1 SGHTA, CDR2 FQGNSA. V was clipped by 1 base and J by 7 bases, with 20 bases between them. CDR3 sequence reads: CASSLGGASHLGEQYF. CDR3 in DNA: TGTGCCAGCAGCTTAGGAGGAGCATCCCACTTGGGGGAGCAGTACTTC.

This clonotype was picked up a small number of times. This rearrangement joins TRBV10-3 to TRBJ2-3; no clear D. The CDR3 is made up of 11 amino acids. Germline V gene sequence: CDR1 ENHRY, CDR2 SYGVKD. The V and J ends lost 6 bases and 2 bases respectively, with 3 bases between them. The CDR3 DNA is TGTGCCATCAGCGACACAGATACGCAGTATTTT. This codes for CAISDTDTQYF.

The V and J genes are TRBV7-9 and TRBJ1-2, with no clear D. Trimming removed 4 bases at V and 7 bases at J, with 19 bases between. This CDR3 has 15 residues. CDR1 is SEHNR and CDR2 is FQNEAQ in the germline V gene (reference sequence). CDR3 residues: CASSSFSAGNIGYTF. In DNA, the CDR3 is TGTGCCAGCAGCTCGTTTTCCGCGGGGAACATTGGCTACACCTTC.

This clonotype was counted ten times or more. This chain joins TRBV9 and TRBJ1-1; 9 positions match TRBD1. Germline trimming cut 1 base from V and 1 base from J; bases unmatched to any gene: 5. The CDR3 has 16 amino acids. Germline CDR1 and CDR2: SGDLS and YYNGEE. CDR3 region: CASSVTGGGGNTEAFF. For the CDR3, the DNA is TGTGCCAGCAGCGTAACAGGGGGCGGAGGGAACACTGAAGCTTTCTTT.

The J gene is TRBJ2-1, the V gene TRBV29-1; D assignment may be TRBD1 or TRBD2 (5 bases each). Trimming left V 6 bases short and J 10 bases short, with 13 bases between. Germline CDR1 reads SQVTM; CDR2 reads ANQGSEA. The CDR3 totals 11 residues. CDR3 amino acids: CSVGTPGEQFF. For the CDR3, the DNA is TGCAGCGTGGGGACCCCCGGGGAGCAGTTCTTC.

This clonotype has at least ten counts. V and J are TRBV13 and TRBJ2-7, with TRBD2 identical over 13 bases. Trimming removed 5 bases from V and 5 bases from J; junction bases left unmatched: 9. The CDR3 totals 16 residues. Germline V gives CDR1 PRHDT, CDR2 FYEKMQ (reference sequence). DNA of the CDR3: TGTGCCAGCAGCCTTCGGCGCGGACTAGCGGGAGACGAGCAGTACTTC. Protein: CASSLRRGLAGDEQYF.

This chain uses TRBV27 with TRBJ1-1; D not resolved. V lost 4 bases and J 3 bases, leaving 9 bases between the germline ends. This CDR3 is 13 amino acids long. In germline, CDR1 is MNHEY, CDR2 SMNVEV (reference sequence). CDR3 sequence reads: CASSSYTDTEAFF. Here the CDR3 DNA reads TGTGCCAGCAGTTCCTACACGGACACTGAAGCTTTCTTT.

This clonotype was observed a few times. V is TRBV6-5 and J is TRBJ1-2; a weak D match, TRBD1 (5 bases). The CDR3 sequence is 13 residues long. Germline-derived CDR1 and CDR2 are MNHEY and SVGAGI. Trimming took off 2 bases at V and 7 bases at J, with 11 bases between the two ends. As DNA, the CDR3 is TGTGCCAGCAGTTACGAGGCAGGGTCTGGCTACACCTTC. Translation gives CASSYEAGSGYTF.

The chain is built from TRBV7-2 and TRBJ2-1; the match to TRBD1 covers 10 bases. The CDR3 is 14 amino acids. The germline gives CDR1 SGHTA, CDR2 FQGNSA. V dropped 1 base and J dropped 9; count of bases not matched to a gene: 3. The CDR3 reads CASSLGQGAFEQFF. The CDR3 DNA reads TGTGCCAGCAGCTTAGGACAGGGGGCATTTGAGCAGTTCTTC.

The chain couples TRBV6-2 or TRBV6-3 to TRBJ2-7, with 8 bases that match TRBD1. CDR1 and CDR2 (germline): MNHEY, SVGEGT. The CDR3 extends over 15 amino acids. V lost 7 bases and J lost 1; bases outside the gene matches: 9. CDR3 loop: CASTTAGTGSYEQYF. CDR3 in DNA: TGTGCCAGCACGACGGCCGGGACAGGTTCCTACGAGCAGTACTTC.

This sequence joins TRBV7-2 and TRBJ1-6; tentatively, D is TRBD1 (5 bases). The length of the CDR3 is 15 residues. The germline gives CDR1 SGHTA, CDR2 FQGNSA. Trimming left V 2 bases short and J 7 bases short, with 12 bases between. CDR3 bases: TGTGCCAGCAGCTTATATCCAGGGCGCAATTCACCCCTCCACTTT. Encoded protein: CASSLYPGRNSPLHF. The entire variable domain, with the rest obtained from reference TRBV7-2 and TRBJ1-6, is as follows: GAGVSQSPSNKVTEKGKDVELRCDPISGHTALYWYRQSLGQGLEFLIYFQGNSAPDKSGLPSDRFSAERTGGSVSTLTIQRTQQEDSAVYLCASSLYPGRNSPLHFGNGTRLTVT.

This chain joins TRBV29-1 and TRBJ2-7; 9 bases fit TRBD2. Unmatched junction bases numbered 10, after V lost 7 bases and J lost 3 bases. CDR3 length: 14 residues. The germline V gene has CDR1 SQVTM and CDR2 ANQGSEA. The CDR3 here is CSASQAGGRYEQYF. The CDR3 nucleotides are TGCAGCGCCTCCCAGGCGGGAGGGCGCTACGAGCAGTACTTC.

This clonotype was counted only a few times. The chain recombines TRBV5-4 with TRBJ2-3; D is possibly TRBD1 or TRBD2 (5 bases each). The CDR3 loop spans 16 amino acids. Trimming shortened V by 1 base and J by 7 bases, and 19 bases separated the two germline ends. Germline V gene data show CDR1 as SGHNT and CDR2 as YYREEE (reference sequence). The CDR3 loop reads CASSLSGGVVGHTQYF. CDR3 coding DNA: TGTGCCAGCAGCTTGTCCGGTGGGGTGGTGGGACATACGCAGTATTTT.

This clonotype was detected only a few times. The chain employs TRBV7-9 and TRBJ1-1; no clear D gene. Germline V gene data show CDR1 as SEHNR and CDR2 as FQNEAQ (reference sequence). V was clipped by 2 bases and J by 7 bases, with 8 bases between them. The CDR3 has 12 residues. CDR3 residues: CASSLLSGEAFF. The CDR3 coding sequence is TGTGCCAGCAGCTTACTCAGCGGTGAAGCTTTCTTT. The full variable domain, with the rest looked up from reference TRBV7-9 and TRBJ1-1, is DTGVSQNPRHKITKRGQNVTFRCDPISEHNRLYWYRQTLGQGPEFLTYFQNEAQLEKSRLLSDRFSAERPKGSFSTLEIQRTEQGDSAMYLCASSLLSGEAFFGQGTRLTVV.

For the CDR3, the DNA is TGTGCCAGCACCCGACAGGGCGGCGAGCAGTACTTC. Translating gives CASTRQGGEQYF. The V call is TRBV7-9, the J call TRBJ2-7; 7 bases fit TRBD1. The CDR3 runs 12 residues. The germline V gene has CDR1 SEHNR and CDR2 FQNEAQ (reference sequence). Trimming at V came to 7 bases and at J to 6 bases, leaving 6 bases not matched to a gene.

In its sample, this clonotype was seen once. The chain uses TRBV18 and TRBJ1-4, with TRBD1 identical over 10 bases. The CDR3 is made up of 16 amino acids. CDR1 is KGHSH and CDR2 is LQKENI in the germline V gene. The trim removed 2 bases at V and 6 bases at J, leaving 6 bases unmatched. In DNA, the CDR3 is TGTGCCAGCTCACCATTACGACAGGGGGCAGATGAAAAACTGTTTTTT. Its translation is CASSPLRQGADEKLFF.

This clonotype was recorded at least ten times. The chain recombines TRBV18 with TRBJ1-1; D is possibly TRBD1 (5 bases). Germline V gives CDR1 KGHSH, CDR2 LQKENI. The CDR3 sequence is 12 residues long. Trimming removed 3 bases from V and 6 bases from J, with 8 bases in between. The CDR3 DNA reads TGTGCCAGCTCACCTCGGACACCTGAAGCTTTCTTT. Translating it yields CASSPRTPEAFF.

This chain connects TRBV5-1 to TRBJ2-5, with D tentatively TRBD1 (6 bases). Trimming pared 4 bases from V and 2 bases from J, leaving 15 bases between. The germline V gene has CDR1 SGHRS and CDR2 YFSETQ. The CDR3 consists of 15 residues. The CDR3 here is CASSIGQRGQETQYF. The DNA for the CDR3 is TGCGCCAGCAGCATCGGACAGAGAGGACAAGAGACCCAGTACTTC. Full variable domain (outside the CDR3, taken from reference TRBV5-1 and TRBJ2-5): KAGVTQTPRYLIKTRGQQVTLSCSPISGHRSVSWYQQTPGQGLQFLFEYFSETQRNKGNFPGRFSGRQFSNSRSEMNVSTLELGDSALYLCASSIGQRGQETQYFGPGTRLLVL.

The V call is TRBV10-3, the J call TRBJ2-3; TRBD2 agrees at 14 bases. V lost 6 bases, J lost 6 bases, and 5 bases stayed unmatched. This CDR3 spans 15 amino acids. Per germline, CDR1 ENHRY and CDR2 SYGVKD. DNA of the CDR3: TGTGCCATCAGCGGGACTAGCGGGAGCCCGGATACGCAGTATTTT. Encoded protein: CAISGTSGSPDTQYF.

The chain joins TRBV12-5 to TRBJ1-6; D gene uncertain. The CDR3 has 15 amino acids. V lost 0 bases, J lost 9 bases, and 12 bases lay in between. The germline gives CDR1 LGHNT, CDR2 FRNRAP. The CDR3 region has the DNA TGTGCTAGTGGTTTGGTACTTTGGCGGAGTTCACCCCTCCACTTT. Protein product: CASGLVLWRSSPLHF.

In this sample, this clonotype turned up many times. V usage is TRBV7-2 and J usage is TRBJ2-3; D is perhaps TRBD2 (6 bases). V shed 2 bases and J shed 5 bases, with 17 bases lying between them. Germline CDR1 is SGHTA and CDR2 is FQGNSA. The CDR3 loop spans 16 amino acids. The CDR3 nucleotides are TGTGCCAGCAGCTTAAGGCTAGCGCAACGAGGAGATACGCAGTATTTT. It codes for CASSLRLAQRGDTQYF. Based on the CDR3 plus reference TRBV7-2 and TRBJ2-3, the full variable domain is GAGVSQSPSNKVTEKGKDVELRCDPISGHTALYWYRQSLGQGLEFLIYFQGNSAPDKSGLPSDRFSAERTGGSVSTLTIQRTQQEDSAVYLCASSLRLAQRGDTQYFGPGTRLTVL.

As regards this clonotype: The DNA is omitted, as the CDR3 cannot be located on it reliably, and the CDR3 follows TCRdb's listing. The rearrangement links TRBV19 to TRBJ1-4. 11 amino acids form the CDR3, both terminal residues included. Germline V gives CDR1 LNHDA, CDR2 SQIVND (reference sequence). CDR3 sequence reads: CASTSGEKLFF.

The table lists this clonotype with a few counts. This sequence joins TRBV7-2 and TRBJ2-1; TRBD2 matches 8 bases. The CDR3 loop spans 14 amino acids. Germline CDR1 is SGHTA and CDR2 is FQGNSA. The trim removed 2 bases at V and 9 bases at J, leaving 6 bases unmatched. The CDR3 is CASSLSGLVGEQFF. For the CDR3, the DNA is TGTGCCAGCAGCTTATCGGGACTAGTTGGTGAGCAGTTCTTC. The full variable domain, with the rest looked up from reference TRBV7-2 and TRBJ2-1, is GAGVSQSPSNKVTEKGKDVELRCDPISGHTALYWYRQSLGQGLEFLIYFQGNSAPDKSGLPSDRFSAERTGGSVSTLTIQRTQQEDSAVYLCASSLSGLVGEQFFGPGTRLTVL.

This clonotype came up a few times. This rearrangement joins TRBV7-9 to TRBJ2-2, with TRBD1 matching 8 bases. The CDR3 has 15 residues. V was pared by 8 bases and J by 4 bases, with 9 bases of the junction left unmatched. Per the germline V gene, CDR1 is SEHNR and CDR2 is FQNEAQ (reference sequence). The CDR3 bases are TGTGCCAGCGGAGTGAGACAGGGGTCCACCGGGGAGCTGTTTTTT. As protein: CASGVRQGSTGELFF.

This clonotype was detected only a few times. CDR3 protein: CASSGGTTRWETQYF. In nucleotides, the CDR3 is TGTGCCAGCAGCGGCGGGACCACGCGCTGGGAGACCCAGTACTTC. The gene calls are TRBV11-2 and TRBJ2-5; a possible D gene is TRBD2 (6 bases). The CDR3 runs 15 residues. CDR1 SGHAT and CDR2 FQNNGV come from the germline V gene. V was cut by 5 bases and J by 5 bases, with 18 bases left in between.

The sample holds a few counts of this clonotype. The rearrangement joins TRBV27 to TRBJ1-4, with D possibly TRBD1 on 6 matching bases. Germline CDR1 is MNHEY and CDR2 is SMNVEV (reference sequence). V gave up 2 bases and J gave up 14 bases, with 15 bases separating them. The CDR3 has 13 amino acids. The CDR3: CASSLAPGRGLFF. The CDR3 DNA follows: TGTGCCAGCAGTTTAGCCCCAGGCAGGGGCCTGTTTTTT.